A single sample gave rise to the 25 T cell receptor beta chains below, sequenced in a study of OX40 agonist ivuxolimab in advanced cancers. Libraries were made using the immunoSEQ multiplex PCR assay. TCRdb limited this immuneACCESS table to in-frame rearrangements with V and J called. A share of clones is missing; checked studies link under half to unresolved V genes, and the rest is unexplained. Recorded for this sample are tens of thousands of clones; roughly 89% of them occurred a single time. The top ten clonotypes cover 0.65% of the sample. This sample comprised CD4+ or CD8+ T cells sorted from blood, obtained in a trial of the OX40 agonist ivuxolimab. These receptor sequences come from an adult with an advanced solid tumor such as melanoma, head and neck, liver or kidney cancer.

The chain has TRBV6-6 and TRBJ2-1, with D unclear. CDR1 is MNHNY and CDR2 is SVGAGI in the germline V gene (reference sequence). This CDR3 contains 13 residues. The V end was cut by 0 bases, the J end by 9 bases, with 9 bases between. CDR3 residues: CASSYSWALEQFF. The CDR3 DNA sequence: TGTGCCAGCAGTTACTCTTGGGCTCTTGAGCAGTTCTTC.

The V gene is TRBV5-6, the J gene TRBJ2-3; 7 bases align to TRBD1. V shed 0 bases, J shed 7 bases, and the junction held 11 bases outside the gene matches. Looked up from germline, CDR1 is SGHDT and CDR2 is YYEEEE. The CDR3 has 16 residues. CDR3 coding DNA: TGTGCCAGCAGCTTGGAATTTCCAGGGGGTCAGAATACGCAGTATTTT. Amino acid sequence: CASSLEFPGGQNTQYF.

The V call is TRBV18, the J call TRBJ1-3; TRBD1 matches at 7 bases. Germline assignment: CDR1 KGHSH and CDR2 LQKENI. The CDR3 totals 15 residues. With V trimmed by 3 bases and J by 2 bases, 4 bases remained unmatched. The CDR3 loop reads CASSPSTGAGNTIYF. The DNA of the CDR3 is TGTGCCAGCTCACCTTCCACAGGGGCTGGAAACACCATATATTTT.

The chain links TRBV5-6 to TRBJ1-2, with 8 bases identical to TRBD1. The CDR3 covers 14 residues. In germline, CDR1 is SGHDT, CDR2 YYEEEE. With 2 bases clipped from V and 5 bases from J, the junction kept 5 bases outside the gene matches. DNA of the CDR3: TGTGCCAGCAGCTTTTTACAGGGGGGGTATGGCTACACCTTC. Amino acid sequence: CASSFLQGGYGYTF.

The chain carries TRBV5-1 and TRBJ2-5; 9 bases fit TRBD1. The V segment lost 0 bases and the J segment 3 bases; nucleotides outside the gene matches: 6. The germline gives CDR1 SGHRS, CDR2 YFSETQ. The CDR3 is 16 amino acids. This CDR3 is CASSLALRTGEETQYF. For the CDR3, the DNA is TGCGCCAGCAGCTTGGCCCTAAGGACAGGGGAAGAGACCCAGTACTTC.

The chain is built from TRBV28 and TRBJ1-5, with 10 bases identical to TRBD1. The germline gives CDR1 MDHEN, CDR2 SYDVKM. The CDR3 extends over 15 amino acids. The trim removed 2 bases at V and 3 bases at J, leaving 1 base unmatched. The CDR3 region is CASSLGTGVNQPQHF. The CDR3 nucleotides are TGTGCCAGCAGTTTAGGGACAGGGGTCAATCAGCCCCAGCATTTT.

The chain recombines TRBV29-1 with TRBJ2-4; the match to TRBD1 covers 9 bases. Germline assignment: CDR1 SQVTM and CDR2 ANQGSEA. The CDR3 has 14 residues. V trimming: 7 bases; J trimming: 7 bases; junction bases outside the gene matches: 11. Here the CDR3 DNA reads TGCAGCGCCGCCCGGGACAGGGCGGAGAACATTCAGTACTTC. Amino acids: CSAARDRAENIQYF. The full variable domain, in which reference TRBV29-1 and TRBJ2-4 provide the parts outside the CDR3, is SAVISQKPSRDICQRGTSLTIQCQVDSQVTMMFWYRQQPGQSLTLIATANQGSEATYESGFVIDKFPISRPNLTFSTLTVSNMSPEDSSIYLCSAARDRAENIQYFGAGTRLSVL.

This clone was seen more than once but under ten times. The chain joins TRBV10-1 to TRBJ2-5, with a tentative D call TRBD1 (6 bases). The V gene lost 5 bases and the J gene lost 3 bases, with 10 bases spanning the gap. This CDR3 has 13 residues. Per germline, CDR1 WNHNN and CDR2 SYGVQD (reference sequence). The CDR3 here is CASSTGLEETQYF. Here the CDR3 DNA reads TGCGCCAGCAGTACAGGGCTCGAAGAGACCCAGTACTTC.

The rearrangement uses TRBV25-1 and TRBJ2-7, with 8 bases lining up with TRBD2. This CDR3 comprises 15 residues. The germline V gene has CDR1 MGHDK and CDR2 SYGVNS. J gave up 4 bases and V 2 bases, and 7 bases lay outside the gene matches. The DNA of the CDR3 is TGTGCCAGCAGTGAACCGGGACTAGGAGCTTACGAGCAGTACTTC. It translates to CASSEPGLGAYEQYF.

The V and J genes are TRBV18 and TRBJ2-7; perhaps D is TRBD1 or TRBD2 (5 bases each). The germline V and J ends were trimmed by 3 bases and 2 bases, with 11 bases remaining between them. The CDR3 consists of 14 residues. Germline CDR1 reads KGHSH; CDR2 reads LQKENI. CDR3 nucleotide sequence: TGTGCCAGCTCACCCGGGACGGACACCTACGAGCAGTACTTC. Residues: CASSPGTDTYEQYF.

CDR3 in DNA: TGTGCCAGCGGGCTGGCAGGGTCCCATGGCTACACCTTC. Its translation: CASGLAGSHGYTF. This chain joins TRBV6-5 and TRBJ1-2; TRBD1 might be the D (5 bases). Trimming cost V 8 bases and J 6 bases, with 16 bases left between them. CDR3 length: 13 residues. Germline V gives CDR1 MNHEY, CDR2 SVGAGI.

This chain links TRBV19 with TRBJ2-3; possible D gene TRBD2, 6 bases. V lost 7 bases, J lost 1 base, and 15 bases lay in between. Germline-derived CDR1 and CDR2 are LNHDA and SQIVND (reference sequence). The CDR3 has 15 residues. The CDR3 sequence is CASTDGGPGTDTQYF. CDR3 DNA sequence: TGTGCCAGTACTGACGGAGGGCCGGGCACAGATACGCAGTATTTT.

The V gene is TRBV15, the J gene TRBJ2-4; D remains unclear. Trimming cost V 0 bases and J 7 bases, with 19 bases left between them. The CDR3 runs to 17 residues. CDR1 and CDR2 from the germline V gene are LNHNV and YYDKDF (reference sequence). CDR3 nucleotide sequence: TGTGCCACCAGCAGAGAACAAAGGATGAACCCAAGGAACATTCAGTACTTC. It encodes CATSREQRMNPRNIQYF.

The chain uses TRBV10-2 and TRBJ1-1, with TRBD1 matching over 11 bases. Germline loops: CDR1 WSHSY, CDR2 SAAADI. This CDR3 comprises 15 residues. Trimming took 5 bases from V and 3 from J; bases not matched to a gene: 5. CDR3 loop: CASSHRGQGDTEAFF. Here the CDR3 DNA reads TGCGCCAGCAGTCACCGGGGACAGGGGGACACTGAAGCTTTCTTT.

This clone is a singleton in its sample. The gene calls are TRBV7-9 and TRBJ2-1; 12 bases align to TRBD2. J gave up 6 bases and V 1 base, and 4 bases lay outside the gene matches. Germline loops: CDR1 SEHNR, CDR2 FQNEAQ (reference sequence). The CDR3 extends over 16 amino acids. CDR3: CASSLGGLAGRNEQFF. The CDR3 DNA reads TGTGCCAGCAGCTTAGGAGGACTAGCGGGACGCAATGAGCAGTTCTTC.

The chain links TRBV7-3 to TRBJ1-6; D is unclear. Trimming removed 5 bases from V and 1 base from J, with 9 bases in between. CDR1 is SGHTA and CDR2 is FQGTGA in the germline V gene. The CDR3 spans 15 residues. CDR3 loop: CASSTDPSYNSPLHF. CDR3 in DNA: TGTGCCAGCAGCACCGATCCGTCCTATAATTCACCCCTCCACTTT.

The chain links TRBV19 to TRBJ1-4; 9 positions match TRBD1. Germline CDR1 is LNHDA and CDR2 is SQIVND (reference sequence). The CDR3 sequence is 14 residues long. Trimming cost V 5 bases and J 8 bases; bases outside gene matches: 6. CDR3 protein: CASSPMDRGEKLFF. The CDR3 nucleotides are TGTGCCAGTAGTCCAATGGACAGGGGCGAAAAACTGTTTTTT. Variable domain in full (rest from reference TRBV19 and TRBJ1-4): DGGITQSPKYLFRKEGQNVTLSCEQNLNHDAMYWYRQDPGQGLRLIYYSQIVNDFQKGDIAEGYSVSREKKESFPLTVTSAQKNPTAFYLCASSPMDRGEKLFFGSGTQLSVL.

The chain combines TRBV10-3 with TRBJ2-1; 8 nucleotides line up with TRBD2. The CDR3 spans 15 residues. J gave up 7 bases and V 10 bases, and 15 bases lay outside the gene matches. In germline, CDR1 is ENHRY, CDR2 SYGVKD. CDR3 coding DNA: TGTGCCAACGGCTTTAGACTAGCGCCTACTAATGAGCAGTTCTTC. Translating gives CANGFRLAPTNEQFF.

This chain connects TRBV19 to TRBJ2-2; D unresolved. Trimming removed 3 bases from V and 1 base from J, with 9 bases in between. The germline V gene has CDR1 LNHDA and CDR2 SQIVND (reference sequence). The CDR3 totals 15 residues. Here the CDR3 reads CASSISGLNTGELFF. Written as DNA, the CDR3 is TGTGCCAGTAGTATCTCTGGATTGAACACCGGGGAGCTGTTTTTT.

The chain links TRBV21-1 to TRBJ2-1; the table's D call, TRBD2, has no DNA check behind it. TRBV21-1 is reported as a pseudogene. This CDR3 has 16 amino acids. CDR3 amino acids: CASRISCGGLSNEQFF. CDR3 DNA: TGTGCCAGCAGAATCTCTTGCGGGGGGTTAAGCAATGAGCAGTTCTTC.

This clone came up a few times. The chain uses TRBV6-5 and TRBJ1-2; D ambiguous. Trimming shortened V by 0 bases and J by 8 bases, and 16 bases separated the two germline ends. Germline loops: CDR1 MNHEY, CDR2 SVGAGI. This CDR3 comprises 15 residues. The DNA of the CDR3 is TGTGCCAGCAGTTACTCCGCCCCGAGAGGATTCGGCTACACCTTC. This codes for CASSYSAPRGFGYTF.

This clone showed up just once. The chain has TRBV19 and TRBJ2-1, with no clear D. Trimming took 4 bases from V and 3 from J, leaving 4 bases between them. Germline CDR1 is LNHDA and CDR2 is SQIVND (reference sequence). CDR3 length: 12 residues. The DNA of the CDR3 is TGTGCCAGTAGTAATAACTACAATGAGCAGTTCTTC. It yields the protein CASSNNYNEQFF.

This chain links TRBV6-1 with TRBJ2-1, with no clear D. The germline CDR1 and CDR2 sequences are MNHNS and SASEGT. V was shortened by 7 bases and J by 1 base, with 11 bases between the two germline ends. CDR3 length: 14 amino acids. DNA for the CDR3: TGTGCCAGCAAGGGCAGCCCATCCTACAATGAGCAGTTCTTC. It is translated as CASKGSPSYNEQFF.

The V call is TRBV6-5, the J call TRBJ2-4; D is uncertain. CDR3 length equals 14 residues. Looked up from germline, CDR1 is MNHEY and CDR2 is SVGAGI. V lost 2 bases and J 8 bases, leaving 13 bases between the germline ends. CDR3 nucleotides: TGTGCCAGCAGTTACCTGAGAGCAGCCGACATTCAGTACTTC. Amino acids: CASSYLRAADIQYF.

The chain has TRBV9 and TRBJ1-1, with D possibly TRBD1 on 5 matching bases. Trimming stripped 3 bases from V and 0 bases from J, with 9 bases between. Germline V gene data show CDR1 as SGDLS and CDR2 as YYNGEE. The CDR3 is 14 amino acids. The CDR3 bases are TGTGCCAGCAGCGCGACAGTTATGAACACTGAAGCTTTCTTT. Its protein is CASSATVMNTEAFF.